This T cell receptor beta chain was captured in a study of Ad26.COV2.S vaccination and SARS-CoV-2 variants. Across the whole study: Enrollment placed the donor in the COV1001 Ad26.COV2.S trial arm. Administration of Ad26.COV2.S was intramuscular, either once or twice 56 days apart. Overall study results and limits: It was vaccine recipients, not placebo recipients, who had the higher spike-specific TCR breadth. It is possible that the TCR breadth and depth analyses underestimated the total T cell responses.

Repertoires were generated with immunoSEQ multiplex PCR, while TCRdb's copy carries only in-frame clones and drops some. The sample lists around 450,000 clones; around nine tenths were seen once. About this clone itself: Its antigen is unidentified.

Per germline, CDR1 MNHEY and CDR2 SMNVEV (reference sequence). The CDR3 runs to 16 residues. V lost 6 bases to trimming and J lost 4 bases; unmatched junction nucleotides: 9. Treatment: roughly 20 received Ad26.COV2.S at low or high dose, single or two shots; five or six received placebo; per-sample allocation not given. Sampling occurred on day 63 after the first vaccine or placebo injection. Sequenced material: peripheral blood, taken in a trial of Ad26.COV2.S vaccine versus placebo. This sequence originates from a person between 18 and 60 years old who received the Ad26.COV2.S COVID-19 vaccine or a placebo. The V call is TRBV27, the J call TRBJ2-7; TRBD2 matches at 13 bases. CDR3: CASSQAGLAGWYEQYF. The DNA for the CDR3 is TGTGCCAGCAGCCAAGCGGGACTAGCGGGATGGTACGAGCAGTACTTC.